What follows describes a single T cell receptor beta chain. The sample belongs to a study of control samples from healthy donors and cancer patients. Germline V gene lookup returns CDR1 LGHDT and CDR2 YNNKEL (reference sequence). Trimming at V came to 0 bases and at J to 2 bases, leaving 8 bases not matched to a gene. CDR3 size: 17 residues. TCRdb's copy holds only in-frame clones and misses some; the assay was immunoSEQ multiplex PCR. This sample yields about 100,000 clones, of which around 80% are seen a single time; approximately 7% belongs to the top ten. This sequence was found in a man between 18 and 35 years old in good health. V usage is TRBV3-1 (or the pseudogene TRBV3-2) and J usage is TRBJ2-3, with 7 bases lining up with TRBD2. The sample comprised blood. The CDR3 protein is CASSQERRRGSTDTQYF. Written as DNA, the CDR3 is TGTGCCAGCAGCCAAGAACGACGGCGGGGGTCCACAGATACGCAGTATTTT.